A selection of T cell receptor beta chains follows, all from one sample in a study of blood T cell repertoires in COVID-19. The table came from immunoSEQ multiplex PCR; TCRdb's copy has only in-frame clones and leaves some out. Here the sample spans fewer than 100,000 clones, about 87% being singletons. The sequenced material came from peripheral blood. The receptors shown here come from a human donor in a cohort sampled during active COVID-19. CDR3s include the opening cysteine and the closing phenylalanine or tryptophan. Fields, in order: J gene, clone size, V gene, D gene, CDR3 protein, CDR3 DNA. The D gene is left open where the match is weak. Where a row states a size, it is once, few, many or the class of an expanded clone; other rows omit it.

TRBJ1-1	.	TRBV11-2	.	CASSLPQAGPNTEAFF	TGTGCCAGCAGCCTCCCCCAGGCAGGTCCGAACACTGAAGCTTTCTTT
TRBJ2-1	.	TRBV29-1	TRBD1	CSGSGTGVYEQFF	TGCAGCGGCTCCGGGACAGGGGTCTATGAGCAGTTCTTC
TRBJ2-7	.	TRBV6-5	TRBD1	CASRGDRGSQSEQYF	TGTGCCAGCAGGGGGGACAGGGGGTCCCAAAGTGAGCAGTACTTC
TRBJ2-7	.	TRBV18	TRBD2	CASSPVTSGGASYEQYF	TGTGCCAGCTCACCAGTTACTAGCGGGGGGGCTTCCTACGAGCAGTACTTC
TRBJ2-1	.	TRBV6-6	.	CASSYRSGGRNEQFF	TGTGCCAGCAGTTATCGTTCGGGGGGCCGTAATGAGCAGTTCTTC
TRBJ1-6	.	TRBV6-4	.	CASSGAPNSPLHF	TGTGCCAGCAGTGGGGCGCCCAATTCACCCCTCCACTTT
TRBJ2-1	.	TRBV2	.	CASSESQGLYNEQFF	TGTGCCAGCAGTGAGAGTCAGGGTCTCTACAATGAGCAGTTCTTC
TRBJ2-7	.	TRBV27	TRBD2	CASRVGTSGTSYEQYF	TGTGCCAGCAGAGTTGGGACTAGCGGGACCTCCTACGAGCAGTACTTC
TRBJ1-4	.	TRBV23-1	.	CASSQSGAEKLFF	TGCGCCAGCAGTCAATCGGGGGCTGAAAAACTGTTTTTT
TRBJ2-1	.	TRBV12-3/TRBV12-4	.	CASTINNEQFF	TGTGCCAGCACCATCAACAATGAGCAGTTCTTC
TRBJ1-4	.	TRBV7-6	TRBD1	CASSLSPGTANEKLFF	TGTGCCAGCAGCTTGAGCCCCGGGACAGCTAATGAAAAACTGTTTTTT
TRBJ1-2	few	TRBV18	TRBD1	CASSPNRGGDGYTF	TGTGCCAGCTCACCGAACAGGGGGGGCGATGGCTACACCTTC
TRBJ2-5	.	TRBV6-1	.	CASSGKHPPGAETQYF	TGTGCCAGCAGTGGAAAACACCCCCCAGGGGCAGAGACCCAGTACTTC
TRBJ2-1	once	TRBV6-2/TRBV6-3	TRBD2	CASSYSWREGRTEQFF	TGTGCCAGCAGTTACTCGTGGCGGGAGGGGAGGACTGAGCAGTTCTTC
TRBJ1-3	.	TRBV29-1	.	CSGKQGVGNTIYF	TGCAGCGGTAAACAGGGTGTTGGAAACACCATATATTTT
TRBJ2-7	.	TRBV19	.	CASSDRTTYEQYF	TGTGCCAGTAGTGACCGGACAACCTACGAGCAGTACTTC
TRBJ2-1	.	TRBV27	TRBD2	CASSGRERPWVF	TGTGCCAGCAGTGGGAGGGAGAGGCCATGGGTCTTC
TRBJ2-7	.	TRBV6-6	TRBD1	CASSYIPDRGYEQYF	TGTGCCAGCAGTTACATTCCCGACAGGGGCTACGAGCAGTACTTC
TRBJ1-2	.	TRBV6-6	.	CASSLSVNYGYTF	TGTGCCAGCAGTCTTTCGGTCAACTATGGCTACACCTTC
TRBJ2-7	.	TRBV18	TRBD1	CASSPAGQGKRYEQYF	TGTGCCAGCTCACCCGCGGGACAGGGGAAGAGGTACGAGCAGTACTTC
TRBJ1-2	.	TRBV6-5	TRBD1	CASSYLTAGGGYTF	TGTGCCAGCAGTTACTTGACAGCAGGGGGGGGCTACACCTTC
TRBJ2-1	.	TRBV12-3/TRBV12-4	TRBD2	CASGGGVEQFF	TGTGCCAGCGGGGGAGGGGTGGAGCAGTTCTTC
TRBJ2-7	.	TRBV7-2	TRBD2	CASSLRLAEDYEQYF	TGTGCCAGCAGCTTAAGACTAGCGGAGGACTACGAGCAGTACTTC
TRBJ1-5	.	TRBV10-3	.	CAISEGAGRRQPQHF	TGTGCCATCAGTGAGGGGGCAGGGCGACGGCAGCCCCAGCATTTT
TRBJ1-1	.	TRBV5-8	.	CASSLVAGWATTEAFF	TGTGCCAGCAGCTTGGTCGCAGGGTGGGCAACCACTGAAGCTTTCTTT
TRBJ2-2	.	TRBV4-3	TRBD1	CASSQDPQPRDRGTGELFF	TGCGCCAGCAGCCAAGATCCTCAGCCCCGGGACAGGGGCACCGGGGAGCTGTTTTTT
TRBJ2-3	once	TRBV12-5	.	CASASVTDTQYF	TGTGCTAGTGCCAGCGTTACAGATACGCAGTATTTT
TRBJ2-2	.	TRBV19	.	CASSEGDHNTGELFF	TGTGCCAGTAGTGAGGGGGACCATAACACCGGGGAGCTGTTTTTT
TRBJ2-5	.	TRBV3-1/TRBV3-2	TRBD2	CASSPGGLRETQYF	TGTGCCAGCAGCCCGGGGGGGTTAAGGGAGACCCAGTACTTC
TRBJ2-5	.	TRBV9	TRBD2	CASSPWTRGETQYF	TGTGCCAGCAGCCCATGGACTAGAGGAGAGACCCAGTACTTC
TRBJ1-1	.	TRBV6-4	.	CASSEVGGVTEAFF	TGTGCCAGCAGTGAGGTTGGGGGCGTCACTGAAGCTTTCTTT
TRBJ2-1	.	TRBV7-8	.	CASSLGPSSDSSYNEQFF	TGTGCCAGCAGCTTAGGGCCTAGCTCCGATAGCTCCTACAATGAGCAGTTCTTC
TRBJ1-4	.	TRBV4-3	.	CASSQGLAGLTTNEKLFF	TGCGCCAGCAGCCAAGGCCTCGCGGGCCTAACAACTAATGAAAAACTGTTTTTT
TRBJ1-1	few	TRBV7-8	TRBD1	CASSPGTVVAEAFF	TGTGCCAGCAGCCCAGGGACAGTTGTTGCTGAAGCTTTCTTT
TRBJ2-2	.	TRBV30	.	CAWSGFRNTGELFF	TGTGCCTGGAGTGGTTTCAGAAACACCGGGGAGCTGTTTTTT
TRBJ1-2	.	TRBV27	.	CASSFLGQRNSNYGYTF	TGTGCCAGCAGTTTCTTGGGGCAGCGCAACTCAAACTATGGCTACACCTTC
TRBJ1-5	.	TRBV6-6	.	CASSYSGQYSNQPQHF	TGTGCCAGCAGTTACTCTGGACAGTATAGCAATCAGCCCCAGCATTTT
TRBJ2-3	.	TRBV11-2	TRBD2	CASSLEIAGEGDTQYF	TGTGCCAGCAGCTTAGAGATAGCGGGAGAGGGAGATACGCAGTATTTT
TRBJ2-1	.	TRBV9	TRBD1	CASSPGQGVNEQFF	TGTGCCAGCAGCCCGGGACAGGGGGTCAATGAGCAGTTCTTC
TRBJ2-1	.	TRBV30	TRBD2	CAWETRTSGGISSYNEQFF	TGTGCCTGGGAAACTAGGACTAGCGGGGGTATCAGCTCCTACAATGAGCAGTTCTTC
TRBJ2-7	.	TRBV9	TRBD2	CASSPGTTGSSEQYF	TGTGCCAGCAGCCCGGGGACTACTGGCTCATCCGAGCAGTACTTC
TRBJ2-2	.	TRBV27	.	CASSYSRTGELFF	TGTGCCAGCTCGTATAGTCGGACTGGGGAGCTGTTTTTT
TRBJ2-1	.	TRBV5-4	.	CASSLAGHNEQFF	TGTGCCAGCAGCTTGGCTGGGCACAATGAGCAGTTCTTC
TRBJ1-4	.	TRBV15	.	CATSQTGSLSYEKLFF	TGTGCCACCAGCCAAACAGGGTCTTTATCCTATGAAAAACTGTTTTTT
TRBJ1-1	.	TRBV2	.	CASSEQGNEAFF	TGTGCCAGCAGTGAACAGGGGAATGAAGCTTTCTTT
TRBJ2-1	.	TRBV27	TRBD1	CASTGQGRNEQFF	TGTGCCAGCACGGGACAGGGACGCAATGAGCAGTTCTTC
TRBJ2-7	.	TRBV7-2	.	CASSFQTGETYEQYF	TGTGCCAGCAGCTTTCAAACGGGAGAGACCTACGAGCAGTACTTC
TRBJ2-1	.	TRBV7-3	TRBD1	CASSSTGTVYNEQFF	TGTGCCAGCAGCTCTACCGGGACAGTATACAATGAGCAGTTCTTC
TRBJ2-5	.	TRBV5-1	TRBD1	CASSFQGTAFMQETQYF	TGCGCCAGCAGTTTCCAGGGGACAGCCTTCATGCAAGAGACCCAGTACTTC
TRBJ1-3	.	TRBV10-3	TRBD1	CAISQGQGSGNTIYF	TGTGCCATCAGCCAAGGACAGGGCTCTGGAAACACCATATATTTT
TRBJ2-7	once	TRBV3-1/TRBV3-2	TRBD2	CASSQGALREVGHEQYF	TGTGCCAGCAGCCAAGGAGCGTTGCGGGAGGTCGGACACGAGCAGTACTTC
TRBJ2-5	.	TRBV13	TRBD2	CASSSGLAGETQYF	TGTGCCAGCAGCTCGGGACTAGCCGGAGAGACCCAGTACTTC
TRBJ1-1	few	TRBV19	.	CASRSVGAGETEAFF	TGTGCCAGTAGGTCTGTTGGTGCCGGGGAGACTGAAGCTTTCTTT
TRBJ1-2	.	TRBV5-1	.	CASSMTENYGYTF	TGCGCCAGCAGTATGACAGAGAACTATGGCTACACCTTC
TRBJ2-7	.	TRBV20-1	TRBD2	CSASGAGGPYEQYF	TGCAGTGCTAGTGGCGCGGGGGGACCCTACGAGCAGTACTTC
TRBJ1-5	.	TRBV19	.	CASSIGGSAGNQPQHF	TGTGCCAGTAGTATCGGCGGATCCGCTGGCAATCAGCCCCAGCATTTT
TRBJ2-3	.	TRBV5-6	.	CASSVQLTDTQYF	TGTGCCAGCAGCGTACAGCTAACAGATACGCAGTATTTT